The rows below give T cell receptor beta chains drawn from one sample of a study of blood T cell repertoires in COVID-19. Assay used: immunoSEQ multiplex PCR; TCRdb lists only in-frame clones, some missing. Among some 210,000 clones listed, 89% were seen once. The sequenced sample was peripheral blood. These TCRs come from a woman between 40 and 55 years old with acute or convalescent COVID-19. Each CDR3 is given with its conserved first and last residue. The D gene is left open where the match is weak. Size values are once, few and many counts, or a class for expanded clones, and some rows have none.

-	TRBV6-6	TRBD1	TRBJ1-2	CASSRDRAGGYTF	TGTGCCAGCAGCCGCGACAGGGCCGGAGGCTACACCTTC
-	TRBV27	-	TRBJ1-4	CASQTRYRDVGFRGLFF	TGTGCCAGCCAAACCCGCTACAGGGACGTTGGGTTTCGGGGACTGTTTTTT
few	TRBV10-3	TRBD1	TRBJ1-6	CAINPGTDNSPLHF	TGTGCCATCAACCCCGGGACAGATAATTCACCCCTCCACTTT
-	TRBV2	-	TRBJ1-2	CASEVQGLVYGYTF	TGTGCCAGCGAAGTGCAGGGGTTGGTCTATGGCTACACCTTC
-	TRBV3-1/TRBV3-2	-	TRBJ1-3	CASSHRGQGPSGNTIYF	TGTGCCAGCAGCCATAGGGGTCAGGGCCCTTCTGGAAACACCATATATTTT
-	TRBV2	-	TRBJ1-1	CAIPRGGREDTEAFF	TGTGCCATCCCCCGGGGGGGGAGAGAGGACACTGAAGCTTTCTTT
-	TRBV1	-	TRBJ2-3	CTSSHSRNCTDTQYF	TGCACCAGCAGCCACTCTAGGAACTGCACAGATACGCAGTATTTT
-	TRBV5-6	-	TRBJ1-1	CASSLVEDTEAFF	TGTGCCAGCAGCTTGGTGGAGGACACTGAAGCTTTCTTT
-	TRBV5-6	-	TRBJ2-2	CASTLGSNTGELFF	TGTGCCAGCACCTTGGGTAGTAACACCGGGGAGCTGTTTTTT
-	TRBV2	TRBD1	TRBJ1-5	CASREDRAYSNQPQHF	TGTGCCAGCAGGGAAGACAGGGCTTATAGCAATCAGCCCCAGCATTTT
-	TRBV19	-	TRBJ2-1	CASTLGQRSNEQFF	TGTGCCAGTACCCTGGGTCAGAGGAGCAATGAGCAGTTCTTC
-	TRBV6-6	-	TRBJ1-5	CASSLKVGDNQPQHF	TGTGCCAGCAGCCTCAAGGTGGGAGACAATCAGCCCCAGCATTTT
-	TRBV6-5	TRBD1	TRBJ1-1	CASSYTGARTEAFF	TGTGCCAGCAGTTATACAGGGGCGAGGACTGAAGCTTTCTTT
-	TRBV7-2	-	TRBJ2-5	CASSLDNQGTQYF	TGTGCCAGCAGCTTAGACAATCAGGGGACCCAGTACTTC
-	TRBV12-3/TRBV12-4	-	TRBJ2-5	CASSFTIQETQYF	TGTGCCAGCAGTTTCACTATTCAAGAGACCCAGTACTTC
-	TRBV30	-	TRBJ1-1	CAWSVMAGSIEAFF	TGTGCCTGGAGTGTAATGGCAGGCTCAATTGAAGCTTTCTTT
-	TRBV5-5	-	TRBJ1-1	CASSLGRVITEAFF	TGTGCCAGCAGCTTGGGCAGGGTCATCACTGAAGCTTTCTTT
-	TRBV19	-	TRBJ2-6	CASSIETGTSGANVLTF	TGTGCCAGTAGTATCGAAACAGGAACCTCTGGGGCCAACGTCCTGACTTTC
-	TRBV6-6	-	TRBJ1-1	CASSYPQAPNTEAFF	TGTGCCAGCAGTTACCCCCAAGCACCGAACACTGAAGCTTTCTTT
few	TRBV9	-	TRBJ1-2	CASSVQDNGYTF	TGTGCCAGCAGCGTCCAAGACAACGGCTACACCTTC
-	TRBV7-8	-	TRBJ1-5	CASSSSYETRGGLNNQPQHF	TGTGCCAGCAGCTCCTCGTATGAGACTAGGGGTGGTTTGAACAATCAGCCCCAGCATTTT
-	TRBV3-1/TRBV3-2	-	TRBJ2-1	CASSRQLVLEQFF	TGTGCCAGCAGCCGCCAACTAGTTCTTGAGCAGTTCTTC
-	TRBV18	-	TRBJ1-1	CASSMEILNTEAFF	TGTGCCAGCTCAATGGAGATTCTGAACACTGAAGCTTTCTTT
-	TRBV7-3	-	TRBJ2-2	CASSFGQGELFF	TGTGCCAGCAGCTTTGGACAGGGGGAGCTGTTTTTT
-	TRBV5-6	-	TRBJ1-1	CASSLVVPVTEAFF	TGTGCCAGCAGCTTGGTCGTGCCAGTCACTGAAGCTTTCTTT
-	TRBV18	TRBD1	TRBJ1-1	CASSPTKYSGGSTEAFF	TGTGCCAGCTCACCTACTAAATACTCAGGGGGGAGCACTGAAGCTTTCTTT
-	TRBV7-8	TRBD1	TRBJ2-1	CASSLYPGQGVNEQFF	TGTGCCAGCAGCTTATATCCGGGACAGGGGGTTAATGAGCAGTTCTTC
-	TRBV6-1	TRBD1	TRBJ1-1	CASSALRGPMNTEAFF	TGTGCCAGCAGTGCTCTCAGGGGGCCCATGAACACTGAAGCTTTCTTT
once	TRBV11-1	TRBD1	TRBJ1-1	CASSPGGLNTEAFF	TGTGCCAGCAGCCCAGGGGGACTGAACACTGAAGCTTTCTTT
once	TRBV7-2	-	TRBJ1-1	CASSHPQGRITEAFF	TGTGCCAGCAGCCACCCGCAGGGGCGAATCACTGAAGCTTTCTTT
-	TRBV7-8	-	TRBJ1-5	CASSFSAYSNQPQHF	TGTGCCAGCAGCTTTTCCGCCTATAGCAATCAGCCCCAGCATTTT
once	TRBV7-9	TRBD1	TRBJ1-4	CASSTRQGANEKLFF	TGTGCCAGCAGCACGCGACAGGGGGCTAATGAAAAACTGTTTTTT
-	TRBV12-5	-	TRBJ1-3	CASGLVQSGNTIYF	TGTGCTAGTGGTTTGGTACAGTCTGGAAACACCATATATTTT
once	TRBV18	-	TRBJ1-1	CASSSQYREGTEAFF	TGTGCCAGCTCATCCCAATACAGGGAGGGCACTGAAGCTTTCTTT
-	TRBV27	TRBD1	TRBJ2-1	CASSQGQGLRSGEQFF	TGTGCCAGCAGCCAGGGACAGGGTTTACGCTCGGGTGAGCAGTTCTTC
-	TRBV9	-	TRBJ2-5	CASSVDDRASRTQYF	TGTGCCAGCAGCGTAGACGACAGAGCCTCAAGGACCCAGTACTTC
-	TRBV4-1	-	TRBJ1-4	CASSQGRDSEKLFF	TGCGCCAGCAGCCAAGGGAGGGACTCTGAAAAACTGTTTTTT
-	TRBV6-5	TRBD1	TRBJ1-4	CASSYKPGQGKLFF	TGTGCCAGCAGTTACAAACCGGGACAGGGCAAACTGTTTTTT
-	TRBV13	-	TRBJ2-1	CASSPRSGEEQFF	TGTGCCAGCAGCCCACGTTCAGGGGAGGAGCAGTTCTTC
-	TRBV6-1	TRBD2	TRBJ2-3	CASSEAGAHTDTQYF	TGTGCCAGCAGCGAAGCGGGGGCCCACACAGATACGCAGTATTTT
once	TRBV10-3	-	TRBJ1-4	CAISESIGEGRGTNEKLFF	TGTGCCATCAGTGAGTCAATTGGGGAAGGGAGAGGAACTAATGAAAAACTGTTTTTT
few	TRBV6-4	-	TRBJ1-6	CASSDSGASSPLHF	TGTGCCAGCAGTGACTCGGGGGCGAGTTCACCCCTCCACTTT
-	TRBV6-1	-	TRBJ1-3	CASSESVTRSGNTIYF	TGTGCCAGCAGTGAATCGGTCACCCGCTCTGGAAACACCATATATTTT
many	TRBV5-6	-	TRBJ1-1	CASSSDWNTEAFF	TGTGCCAGCAGCTCGGACTGGAACACTGAAGCTTTCTTT
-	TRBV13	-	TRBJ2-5	CASSLENGQETQYF	TGTGCCAGCAGCTTAGAGAACGGCCAAGAGACCCAGTACTTC